The 2 T cell receptor beta chains given below trace back to one sample, sequenced in a study of cytotoxic CD8 clonotypes in ibrutinib-treated CLL (TCRdb year 2021). Receptors were amplified or captured by the immunoSEQ multiplex PCR assay. TCRdb took this table from immuneACCESS and kept in-frame rearrangements with V and J called. Such tables lack part of the clones; where checked against another copy, unresolved V genes explain under half of the gap, and the rest is unexplained. In all, the sample holds 40,000 to 60,000 clones, and approximately 50% of those were seen once. Approximately 29% of the sample is taken by the ten largest. The time point label for this specimen denotes: approximately eleven months on ibrutinib. Sample: PBMCs, taken after 12 months of ibrutinib treatment. The source of these receptors is a human donor with chronic lymphocytic leukemia.

This clone was observed a handful of times. This chain joins TRBV6-1 and TRBJ2-1; possibly TRBD2 for D (6 bases). This CDR3 contains 13 residues. Looked up from germline, CDR1 is MNHNS and CDR2 is SASEGT. Trimming removed 2 bases at V and 10 bases at J, with 12 bases between. The CDR3 sequence is CASSESGRGEQFF. CDR3 in DNA: TGTGCCAGCAGTGAAAGCGGGCGGGGAGAGCAGTTCTTC.

This clone was counted between two and nine times. The CDR3 sequence is CASSIGLGDWQFF. The CDR3 bases are TGTGCCAGTAGTATAGGCTTGGGGGACTGGCAGTTCTTC. The gene calls are TRBV19 and TRBJ2-1, with a tentative D call TRBD2 (6 bases). The V end lost 1 base, the J end lost 12 bases, and 13 bases lay between the germline ends. The germline gives CDR1 LNHDA, CDR2 SQIVND (reference sequence). This CDR3 region has 13 residues.